A selection of T cell receptor beta chains follows, all from one sample in a study of regulatory T cells in long-lasting Graves disease. MiXCR was run by TCRdb on the multiplex PCR reads, yielding one entry per CDR3 protein. The table lists about 440,000 distinct CDR3 sequences, 14% to 15% of them singletons. These data also formed part of another study, on T cells in Graves' hyperthyroidism and ophthalmopathy.

Sequences were derived from peripheral blood mononuclear cells (PBMCs), sampled at new diagnosis, from a patient treated with antithyroid drugs. These receptors came from a young woman with Graves disease. Each CDR3 is given with its conserved first and last residue. Each record gives: D gene, clone size, V gene, J gene, CDR3 DNA, CDR3 protein. A D gene is named only where the DNA matches it firmly. Only some rows state a clone size, as once, few, many or a class for expanded clones.

D: NA; size: few; V: TRBV7-6; J: TRBJ2-5; DNA: TGTGCCAGCAGCTTAGAGGGGCTGTTAGAGACCCAGTACTTC; CDR3: CASSLEGLLETQYF
D: TRBD1; size: NA; V: TRBV6-1; J: TRBJ1-1; DNA: TGTGCCAGCAGTGAAGATATGGACAGGGAGTACACTGAAGCTTTCTTT; CDR3: CASSEDMDREYTEAFF
D: NA; size: many; V: TRBV3-1; J: TRBJ1-1; DNA: TGTGCCAGCAGCCAAGGAGTTTTGCAGGGGAACACTGAAGCTTTCTTT; CDR3: CASSQGVLQGNTEAFF
D: TRBD2; size: many; V: TRBV28; J: TRBJ2-1; DNA: TGTGCCAGCAGTTTAGTGGGCCTAGCGGGATTGAATGAGCAGTTCTTC; CDR3: CASSLVGLAGLNEQFF
D: NA; size: many; V: TRBV20-1; J: TRBJ2-7; DNA: TGCAGTGCTAGAGCCCTGGGGGCTGCGCAATCCTACGAGCAGTACTTC; CDR3: CSARALGAAQSYEQYF
D: NA; size: NA; V: TRBV6-1; J: TRBJ1-6; DNA: TGTGCCAGCAGTCGGGGGGCCGACAGTCTCTATAATTCACCCCTCCACTTT; CDR3: CASSRGADSLYNSPLHF
D: NA; size: many; V: TRBV6-1; J: TRBJ1-2; DNA: TGTGCCAGCAGTCGGACAGCTAACTATGGCTACACCTTC; CDR3: CASSRTANYGYTF
D: NA; size: few; V: TRBV6-9; J: TRBJ2-2; DNA: TGTGCCAGCAGTTACGTCGTCTTAGCGGACAACACCGGGGAGCTGTTTTTT; CDR3: CASSYVVLADNTGELFF
D: TRBD1; size: many; V: TRBV6-2/TRBV6-3; J: TRBJ2-1; DNA: TGTGCCAGCAGACCCGGGACAGAGTCATACAATGAGCAGTTCTTC; CDR3: CASRPGTESYNEQFF
D: TRBD2; size: many; V: TRBV20-1; J: TRBJ2-1; DNA: TGCAGTGCCGTCGGGACTAGCGCTTACAATGAGCAGTTCTTC; CDR3: CSAVGTSAYNEQFF
D: TRBD1; size: NA; V: TRBV7-9; J: TRBJ2-2; DNA: TGTGCCAGCAGCTACGGGGGACAGGGCTACACCGGGGAGCTGTTTTTT; CDR3: CASSYGGQGYTGELFF